The rows below give T cell receptor beta chains drawn from one sample of a study of cytomegalovirus exposure and HLA in healthy donors. The protocol was immunoSEQ multiplex PCR, while the TCRdb copy is restricted to in-frame clones and leaves out a portion. This sample carries tens of thousands of clones, approximately 70% of them seen once, and the ten largest clones take roughly 10%. Specimen: PBMCs. These receptors came from a woman in her forties or fifties in good health and CMV-seropositive. The conserved cysteine and the conserved F or W are not part of the CDR3 here.

TRBV28,ASSSPGTESETQY
TRBV7-2,ASSLLGGSGQLYGYT
TRBV7-9,ASRSTSGTLRYNEQF
TRBV2,ASTRQADYYEQY
TRBV10-1,ASSVSFTGEESEQF
TRBV10-1,ASKAGRNTGELF
TRBV12-5,ASAVTEDTEAF
TRBV9,ASSVGGPYNEQF
TRBV7-2,ASRGRGQNTGELF
TRBV5-1,ASSLGLGGETQY
TRBV7-2,ASSSGGTSKNEQF
TRBV7-3,ASSPSRAGGSMDTQY
TRBV10-3,AIRPGLGQETQY
TRBV5-1,ASSLQLVGTGELF
TRBV19,ASSIAPAYEQY
TRBV9,ASSGTIGANTEAF
TRBV9,ASSPRTGGGYGYT
TRBV6-6,ASSYTQRDTQY
TRBV28,ASGLLRGQPQH